The rows below give T cell receptor beta chains drawn from one sample of a study of vaccination effects on CD4 cells after COVID-19. The method was immunoSEQ multiplex PCR; TCRdb's version includes in-frame clones alone and lacks a portion of them. The repertoire consists of roughly 27,000 clones, with about 67% occurring once and the leading ten covering approximately 8.8%. Their recognized antigens are unknown. Sample: CD4+ T cells from PBMCs cultured with HCoV-NL63 spike peptides, taken after COVID-19 vaccination. The receptors shown here come from a human donor who received a COVID-19 vaccine. The CDR3 runs from the conserved cysteine through the conserved F or W. A D gene is named only where the DNA matches it firmly. Only some rows state a clone size, as once, few, many or a class for expanded clones.

D | J | size | V | CDR3 | DNA
. | TRBJ2-3 | . | TRBV19 | CASSILTEPDTQYF | TGTGCCAGTAGTATCCTGACTGAACCAGATACGCAGTATTTT
TRBD1 | TRBJ2-7 | . | TRBV6-6 | CASNNRGYEQYF | TGTGCCAGCAATAACAGGGGGTACGAGCAGTACTTC
. | TRBJ1-2 | . | TRBV24-1 | CATSAGQTFNYGYTF | TGTGCCACCAGTGCTGGACAGACTTTTAACTATGGCTACACCTTC
. | TRBJ1-2 | . | TRBV27 | CASSTRRQVDGYTF | TGTGCCAGCAGTACACGCCGACAGGTTGATGGCTACACCTTC
. | TRBJ2-5 | medium-sized | TRBV3-1/TRBV3-2 | CASRPQLAAQETQYF | TGTGCCAGCAGGCCCCAATTAGCCGCCCAAGAGACCCAGTACTTC
TRBD1 | TRBJ1-4 | . | TRBV4-1 | CASSQGTGSYEKLFF | TGCGCCAGCAGCCAAGGGACAGGTTCCTATGAAAAACTGTTTTTT
TRBD2 | TRBJ2-4 | . | TRBV7-9 | CASSLSSGGADGSKNIQYF | TGTGCCAGCAGCTTAAGTAGCGGGGGGGCGGACGGGTCCAAAAACATTCAGTACTTC
. | TRBJ1-6 | . | TRBV30 | CAWSPRSSRTPLHF | TGTGCCTGGAGTCCCAGGTCTTCCCGGACACCCCTCCACTTT
TRBD2 | TRBJ2-7 | . | TRBV19 | CASSLGTSGSHEQYF | TGTGCCAGTAGTCTCGGGACTAGCGGGAGTCACGAGCAGTACTTC
TRBD1 | TRBJ1-5 | . | TRBV19 | CASSHNQGGNQPQHF | TGTGCCAGTAGTCATAATCAGGGGGGCAATCAGCCCCAGCATTTT
. | TRBJ2-3 | once | TRBV5-1 | CASSLDGPDTQYF | TGCGCCAGCAGCTTGGACGGTCCAGATACGCAGTATTTT
TRBD1 | TRBJ1-5 | . | TRBV6-1 | CASSGGQGYSNQPQHF | TGTGCCAGCAGTGGGGGACAGGGTTATAGCAATCAGCCCCAGCATTTT
. | TRBJ1-1 | few | TRBV5-8 | CASSLEAFF | TGTGCCAGCAGCTTGGAAGCTTTCTTT
TRBD2 | TRBJ2-7 | once | TRBV29-1 | CSVEGLLAGGNYYEQYF | TGCAGCGTTGAAGGATTGTTAGCGGGAGGGAACTACTACGAGCAGTACTTC
TRBD1 | TRBJ1-1 | few | TRBV20-1 | CSARGPNGAFF | TGCAGTGCCAGGGGGCCCAACGGGGCTTTCTTT
. | TRBJ2-7 | . | TRBV18 | CASSPGYEQYF | TGTGCCAGCTCACCGGGTTACGAGCAGTACTTC
. | TRBJ1-6 | . | TRBV5-5 | CASSFGQINSPLHF | TGTGCCAGCAGCTTCGGGCAGATTAATTCACCCCTCCACTTT
. | TRBJ1-1 | . | TRBV3-1/TRBV3-2 | CASSQDGAGPAFF | TGTGCCAGCAGCCAAGATGGGGCAGGGCCAGCTTTCTTT
. | TRBJ1-2 | few | TRBV24-1 | CATSDLGQTYGYTF | TGTGCCACCAGTGACCTTGGACAGACCTATGGCTACACCTTC
. | TRBJ2-2 | . | TRBV18 | CASSPPVGLSNTGELFF | TGTGCCAGCTCACCACCGGTGGGACTTTCTAACACCGGGGAGCTGTTTTTT
. | TRBJ2-6 | few | TRBV19 | CATSHQPSGANVLTF | TGTGCCACCTCCCATCAGCCCTCTGGGGCCAACGTCCTGACTTTC
. | TRBJ2-7 | . | TRBV5-1 | CASRFRSTASYEQYF | TGCGCCAGCAGATTTCGGAGTACAGCATCCTACGAGCAGTACTTC
TRBD2 | TRBJ2-1 | . | TRBV4-1 | CASSLTSGGYNEQFF | TGCGCCAGCAGCCTAACTAGCGGCGGCTACAATGAGCAGTTCTTC
. | TRBJ2-2 | . | TRBV5-1 | CASSLAETGELFF | TGCGCCAGCAGCTTGGCCGAGACCGGGGAGCTGTTTTTT
. | TRBJ2-5 | . | TRBV12-3/TRBV12-4 | CASSLGSWETQYF | TGTGCCAGCAGTTTAGGTAGCTGGGAGACCCAGTACTTC
. | TRBJ1-2 | . | TRBV7-9 | CASSLVAGHYGYTF | TGTGCCAGCAGCTTGGTTGCAGGGCACTATGGCTACACCTTC
TRBD1 | TRBJ2-5 | few | TRBV30 | CAWSHRGETQYF | TGTGCCTGGAGTCACAGGGGAGAGACCCAGTACTTC
TRBD1 | TRBJ1-2 | few | TRBV2 | CASSAGQGFLGGYTF | TGTGCCAGCAGTGCGGGACAGGGTTTTTTGGGTGGCTACACCTTC
. | TRBJ1-3 | . | TRBV6-6 | CASSSRRGFSGNTIYF | TGTGCCAGCAGTTCACGAAGGGGCTTCTCTGGAAACACCATATATTTT
. | TRBJ1-4 | . | TRBV29-1 | CSGGGSNEKLFF | TGCAGCGGGGGAGGGAGTAATGAAAAACTGTTTTTT
TRBD1 | TRBJ1-2 | once | TRBV4-1 | CASSPQGSYGYTF | TGCGCCAGCAGCCCACAGGGGTCCTATGGCTACACCTTC
. | TRBJ2-5 | medium-sized | TRBV29-1 | CSVGGSGTQYF | TGCAGCGTTGGTGGCAGCGGGACCCAGTACTTC
. | TRBJ1-3 | . | TRBV27 | CASSLWRPGREFSGNTIYF | TGTGCCAGCAGTTTATGGCGACCAGGCAGAGAATTCTCTGGAAACACCATATATTTT
. | TRBJ1-2 | . | TRBV27 | CASSFPKSVAGGYTF | TGTGCCAGCAGTTTCCCGAAATCTGTTGCTGGTGGCTACACCTTC
. | TRBJ2-3 | . | TRBV18 | CASSSSTDTQYF | TGTGCCAGCTCATCAAGCACAGATACGCAGTATTTT
. | TRBJ1-6 | . | TRBV18 | CASSPPPGQPNSPLHF | TGTGCCAGCTCACCACCTCCGGGACAACCTAATTCACCCCTCCACTTT
. | TRBJ1-5 | few | TRBV4-1 | CASSQEWGVSNQPQHF | TGCGCCAGCAGCCAAGAGTGGGGGGTTAGCAATCAGCCCCAGCATTTT
. | TRBJ2-1 | . | TRBV3-1/TRBV3-2 | CASSPRAINNEQFF | TGTGCCAGCAGCCCCAGGGCGATTAACAATGAGCAGTTCTTC
. | TRBJ2-3 | . | TRBV2 | CASSEALSGDTQYF | TGTGCCAGCAGTGAAGCGCTTAGTGGAGATACGCAGTATTTT
TRBD2 | TRBJ2-1 | . | TRBV6-1 | CASSASLAGGSYNEQFF | TGTGCCAGCAGTGCCTCATTAGCGGGGGGCTCCTACAATGAGCAGTTCTTC
. | TRBJ1-2 | . | TRBV5-8 | CASSRDFYGYTF | TGTGCCAGCAGCCGGGATTTTTATGGCTACACCTTC
. | TRBJ2-2 | . | TRBV4-1 | CASSQSGELFF | TGCGCCAGCAGCCAGTCCGGGGAGCTGTTTTTT
TRBD2 | TRBJ2-1 | . | TRBV9 | CASSAGTTGNEQFF | TGTGCCAGCAGCGCCGGGACTACTGGCAATGAGCAGTTCTTC
. | TRBJ1-6 | once | TRBV6-1 | CASSEDRVSYNSPLHF | TGTGCCAGCAGTGAAGACAGGGTCTCCTATAATTCACCCCTCCACTTT
. | TRBJ1-1 | . | TRBV18 | CASSPSTRQFNTEAFF | TGTGCCAGCTCACCCTCCACAAGACAGTTCAACACTGAAGCTTTCTTT
. | TRBJ2-7 | . | TRBV5-4 | CASSPRGTQAYEQYF | TGTGCCAGCAGCCCAAGAGGGACTCAAGCCTACGAGCAGTACTTC
TRBD1 | TRBJ1-2 | . | TRBV2 | CASSPVPGQGGYTF | TGTGCCAGCAGTCCCGTCCCGGGACAGGGAGGCTACACCTTC
. | TRBJ1-1 | once | TRBV27 | CASSFRGNTEAFF | TGTGCCAGCAGTTTCCGCGGTAACACTGAAGCTTTCTTT
. | TRBJ2-7 | . | TRBV14 | CASSPTPTFGGPSYEQYF | TGTGCCAGCAGCCCCACGCCCACCTTCGGGGGTCCCTCCTACGAGCAGTACTTC
. | TRBJ2-7 | . | TRBV5-1 | CASRLGLRGTEQYF | TGCGCCAGCAGACTAGGCCTCCGGGGGACCGAGCAGTACTTC
TRBD2 | TRBJ2-1 | . | TRBV10-3 | CATSGGAVEQFF | TGTGCCACTAGCGGGGGGGCTGTTGAGCAGTTCTTC
. | TRBJ1-3 | . | TRBV3-1/TRBV3-2 | CASSRREDRSGNTIYF | TGTGCCAGCAGCCGAAGGGAGGATCGCTCTGGAAACACCATATATTTT
. | TRBJ2-3 | . | TRBV6-1 | CASSVRGRGAYTDTQYF | TGTGCCAGCAGTGTTAGGGGGCGGGGGGCCTACACAGATACGCAGTATTTT
. | TRBJ2-3 | few | TRBV24-1 | CATSGGTGSTDTQYF | TGTGCCACCAGTGGTGGGACGGGAAGCACAGATACGCAGTATTTT
TRBD1 | TRBJ1-3 | . | TRBV20-1 | CSASRGTGGSGNTIYF | TGCAGTGCTAGTCGCGGGACAGGGGGCTCTGGAAACACCATATATTTT